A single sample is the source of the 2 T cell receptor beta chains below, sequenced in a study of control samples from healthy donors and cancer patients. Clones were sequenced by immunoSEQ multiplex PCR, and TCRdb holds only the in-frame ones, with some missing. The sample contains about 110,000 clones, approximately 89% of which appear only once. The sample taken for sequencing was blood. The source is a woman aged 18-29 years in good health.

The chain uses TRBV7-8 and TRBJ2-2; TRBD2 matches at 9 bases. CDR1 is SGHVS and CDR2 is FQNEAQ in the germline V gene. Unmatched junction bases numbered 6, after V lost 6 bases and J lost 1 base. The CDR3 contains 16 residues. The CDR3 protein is CASRRVTSGNTGELFF. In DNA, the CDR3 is TGTGCCAGCAGACGGGTGACTAGCGGGAACACCGGGGAGCTGTTTTTT.

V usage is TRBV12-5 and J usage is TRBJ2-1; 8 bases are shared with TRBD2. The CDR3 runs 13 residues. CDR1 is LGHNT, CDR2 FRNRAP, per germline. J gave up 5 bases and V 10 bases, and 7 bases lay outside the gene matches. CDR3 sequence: CATGTSRHNEQFF. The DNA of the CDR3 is TGTGCTACCGGGACTAGTCGGCACAATGAGCAGTTCTTC.